Shown below are 9 T cell receptor beta chains from a single sample sequenced in a study of cytomegalovirus exposure and HLA in healthy donors. The primer mix had 60 Vbeta and 13 Jbeta primers. Data came from immunoSEQ multiplex PCR; TCRdb stores just in-frame clones and leaves some out. The table has tens of thousands of clones, more than 60% seen once. Sequenced: PBMCs. These receptors all stem from a male donor in good health and CMV-seropositive.

The chain joins TRBV7-9 to TRBJ2-1, with 9 bases identical to TRBD2. The CDR3 is 17 amino acids. CDR1 and CDR2 (germline): SEHNR, FQNEAQ (reference sequence). The V gene end was trimmed by 6 bases and the J gene end by 3 bases; junction bases not matched to a gene: 12. This CDR3 reads CASRLDSGLAGYNEQFF. CDR3 nucleotides: TGTGCCAGCAGGTTGGATTCGGGACTAGCCGGCTACAATGAGCAGTTCTTC.

This chain connects TRBV18 to TRBJ1-3, with D perhaps TRBD1 (5 bases). With 4 bases removed from V and 4 bases from J, the gap between germline ends came to 17 bases. CDR1 and CDR2 from the germline V gene are KGHSH and LQKENI. The CDR3 totals 16 residues. The CDR3 sequence: CASSRPWGERGNTIYF. The CDR3 DNA is TGTGCCAGCTCACGGCCGTGGGGGGAACGCGGAAACACCATATATTTT.

This rearrangement joins TRBV7-2 to TRBJ1-1; D is unclear. This CDR3 is 15 amino acids long. Trimming pared 0 bases from V and 0 bases from J, leaving 8 bases between. The germline gives CDR1 SGHTA, CDR2 FQGNSA. CDR3 bases: TGTGCCAGCAGCTTAGCGGAGGGAATGAACACTGAAGCTTTCTTT. Protein: CASSLAEGMNTEAFF.

This clone was picked up a small number of times. The rearrangement joins TRBV4-1 to TRBJ1-2; 9 bases fit TRBD1. The J segment lost 4 bases and the V segment lost 1 base, leaving 7 bases of the junction unmatched. Germline values: CDR1 MGHRA, CDR2 YSYEKL. This CDR3 has 16 residues. The CDR3 sequence: CASSQGPQGAGYGYTF. CDR3 DNA sequence: TGCGCCAGCAGCCAAGGTCCACAGGGGGCTGGCTATGGCTACACCTTC.

V usage is TRBV27 and J usage is TRBJ2-5; 11 bases agree with TRBD2. J lost 2 bases, V lost 5 bases, and 7 bases had no gene match. The CDR3 covers 16 residues. Germline CDR1 MNHEY, CDR2 SMNVEV (reference sequence). The CDR3 sequence is CASSLPGLAEQETQYF. The CDR3 DNA reads TGTGCCAGCAGTCTCCCGGGACTAGCGGAACAAGAGACCCAGTACTTC.

J is TRBJ2-2 and V is TRBV30, with TRBD2 matching over 8 bases. Trimming removed 8 bases from V and 5 bases from J; junction bases left unmatched: 7. The CDR3 is 13 residues long. Per germline, CDR1 GTSNPN and CDR2 SVGIG (reference sequence). The CDR3 region has the DNA TGTGCCAGCGGGGGAGGCGGAACCGGGGAGCTGTTTTTT. Its protein product is CASGGGGTGELFF.

This clone was seen just once. Sequence at one end of the junction differs from germline and may be a read error. V gene TRBV4-3 combines with J gene TRBJ2-3; maybe TRBD2 (5 bases). CDR1 and CDR2 (germline): LGHNA, YSLEER. CDR3 length: 17 residues. The DNA for the CDR3 is TGCGCCAGCAGCAAAGAGGGCAGGTCCGAAATCCCAGATACGCAGTATTTT. The encoded protein is CASSKEGRSEIPDTQYF.

The rearrangement links TRBV29-1 to TRBJ2-1; 9 bases fit TRBD1. CDR3 size: 15 residues. The germline CDR1 and CDR2 sequences are SQVTM and ANQGSEA. V shed 7 bases and J 1 base; nucleotides not matched to a gene: 8. The CDR3 is CSAEGDRASYNEQFF. CDR3 nucleotide sequence: TGCAGCGCCGAGGGGGACAGGGCTTCCTACAATGAGCAGTTCTTC.

This clone was seen more than once but under ten times. The V gene is TRBV7-2, the J gene TRBJ2-7, with 9 bases that match TRBD2. J lost 7 bases, V lost 0 bases, and 13 bases had no gene match. Germline V lookup: CDR1 SGHTA, CDR2 FQGNSA. The CDR3 has 17 amino acids. Here the CDR3 DNA reads TGTGCCAGCAGCTTAGCGAGCCCTAGCGGGGCCATGGGGGAGCAGTACTTC. Translation gives CASSLASPSGAMGEQYF.